A single sample gave rise to the 20 T cell receptor beta chains below, sequenced in a study of identical twins. MiXCR, applied by TCRdb to the 5' RACE reads, yields one record per CDR3 protein. Of under 350,000 distinct CDR3 sequences in the sample, 9.5% were seen once. Separately, the same data were catalogued under a study of yellow fever vaccine responses in identical twins.

What was sequenced was CD8+ T cells sorted from blood. The receptors come from a woman between 18 and 29 years old in good health.

This clonotype was recorded many times. The chain carries TRBV4-3 and TRBJ2-1, with 10 bases aligning to TRBD2. The CDR3 is 15 residues long. Germline V CDR1 and CDR2: LGHNA, YSLEER. V was clipped by 5 bases and J by 8 bases; unmatched bases: 9. The chain's CDR3 is CASSDREREGHEQFF. The DNA for the CDR3 is TGCGCCAGCAGCGACCGTGAGCGGGAGGGCCATGAGCAGTTCTTC.

J is TRBJ2-5 and V is TRBV23-1; 7 bases match TRBD1. TRBV23-1 is assigned to the ORF class and has an uncertain function. The CDR3 totals 16 residues. J lost 3 bases, V lost 2 bases, and 9 bases had no gene match. CDR3 amino acids: CASSQTQGIDKETQYF. The DNA for the CDR3 is TGCGCCAGCAGTCAAACACAGGGGATAGACAAAGAGACCCAGTACTTC.

The table lists this clonotype with many counts. The V gene is TRBV12-3 or TRBV12-4, the J gene TRBJ1-2; TRBD1 might be the D (5 bases). This CDR3 contains 13 residues. Trimming stripped 6 bases from V and 3 bases from J, with 11 bases between. The CDR3 spells CASRPGTHYGYTF. The DNA of the CDR3 is TGTGCCAGCAGGCCCGGGACCCACTATGGCTACACCTTC.

This chain joins TRBV20-1 and TRBJ2-7; 13 bases are a match to TRBD2. This CDR3 comprises 19 residues. J gave up 7 bases and V 5 bases, and 23 bases lay outside the gene matches. Germline V gives CDR1 DFQATT, CDR2 SNEGSKA (reference sequence). The CDR3 nucleotides are TGCAGTGCTCCGCGACCTTGGACTAGCGGGAGCTCATTTATTACGGAGCAGTACTTC. Residues: CSAPRPWTSGSSFITEQYF.

This clonotype was counted at least ten times. The CDR3 region is CATSRDLRYLGDYEQYF. The CDR3 DNA follows: TGTGCCACCAGCAGGGATCTCCGTTACCTCGGTGACTACGAGCAGTACTTC. V and J are TRBV15 and TRBJ2-7; D gene uncertain. The ends were cut back, 3 bases at V and 3 bases at J, with 21 bases in the middle. The CDR3 runs to 17 residues. Germline CDR1 and CDR2: LNHNV and YYDKDF (reference sequence).

This clonotype was observed a single time. A much larger clonotype is one base distant, so this may be a read error. This rearrangement joins TRBV7-8 to TRBJ2-1; D remains unclear. Germline assignment: CDR1 SGHVS and CDR2 FQNEAQ. The CDR3 extends over 17 amino acids. CDR3 region: CVSSLDRANPSDNEQFF. DNA of the CDR3: TGTGTCAGCAGCTTAGATCGGGCTAATCCGAGCGACAATGAGCAGTTCTTC. The full variable domain, in which reference TRBV7-8 and TRBJ2-1 provide the parts outside the CDR3, is GAGVSQSPRYKVAKRGQDVALRCDPISGHVSLFWYQQALGQGPEFLTYFQNEAQLDKSGLPSDRFFAERPEGSVSTLKIQRTQQEDSAVYLCVSSLDRANPSDNEQFFGPGTRLTVL.

The chain links TRBV27 to TRBJ2-7; TRBD1 aligns across 11 bases. CDR1 is MNHEY, CDR2 SMNVEV, per germline (reference sequence). CDR3 length: 18 amino acids. After removal of 5 bases from V and 6 bases from J, the junction contained 18 bases not matched to a gene. The CDR3 DNA reads as TGTGCCAGCAGTCATCCTCGTTCATGGGGACAGGGGGGCGGCGAGCAGTACTTC. Amino acids: CASSHPRSWGQGGGEQYF.

The sample holds many counts of this clonotype. The chain employs TRBV6-2 or TRBV6-3 and TRBJ2-7, with 8 nucleotides matching TRBD2. The CDR3 has 15 residues. After removal of 4 bases from V and 5 bases from J, the junction contained 10 bases not matched to a gene. The germline CDR1 and CDR2 sequences are MNHEY and SVGEGT. CDR3 nucleotide sequence: TGTGCCAGCAGTTCCGGCAGCGGGGGCGTGGACGAGCAGTACTTC. Protein sequence: CASSSGSGGVDEQYF.

This clonotype has more than one count but fewer than ten. The V call is TRBV2, the J call TRBJ2-3; TRBD2 aligns across 7 bases. The V segment lost 1 base and the J segment 4 bases; nucleotides outside the gene matches: 8. This CDR3 is built from 16 residues. CDR1 SNHLY and CDR2 FYNNEI come from the germline V gene. Written as DNA, the CDR3 is TGTGCCAGCAGTGAAGAAGAAGCGGGGTGGGCAGATACGCAGTATTTT. It codes for CASSEEEAGWADTQYF.

A few counts support this clonotype. The chain carries TRBV15 and TRBJ1-5; D call uncertain. Germline V gene lookup returns CDR1 LNHNV and CDR2 YYDKDF (reference sequence). Between the trimmed V and J ends, which lost 5 bases and 8 bases, there was a span of 13 bases. The CDR3 consists of 13 residues. CDR3 DNA sequence: TGTGCCACCAGCTCACAGATTCGCGAGCCCCAGCATTTT. It codes for CATSSQIREPQHF.

This clonotype has just a few counts. This chain uses TRBV12-3 or TRBV12-4 with TRBJ2-2; D remains unclear. The V and J ends lost 4 bases and 7 bases respectively, with 22 bases between them. The CDR3 contains 17 residues. The chain's CDR3 is CASSSQNEDLRGGELFF. The CDR3 nucleotides are TGTGCCAGCAGTTCGCAAAACGAAGACCTAAGAGGCGGGGAGCTGTTTTTT.

This clonotype was detected a few times. V is TRBV11-2 and J is TRBJ2-1; no definite D call. The CDR3 length is 17 residues. V was cut by 0 bases and J by 0 bases, with 12 bases left in between. The germline V gene has CDR1 SGHAT and CDR2 FQNNGV. Here the CDR3 reads CASSLESSLSSYNEQFF. CDR3 DNA: TGTGCCAGCAGCTTAGAAAGCTCCCTGAGCTCCTACAATGAGCAGTTCTTC.

This chain connects TRBV6-1 to TRBJ1-5; 8 nucleotides line up with TRBD1. Trimming cost V 6 bases and J 6 bases; bases outside gene matches: 7. In germline, CDR1 is MNHNS, CDR2 SASEGT. CDR3 length: 14 residues. The CDR3 DNA is TGTGCCAGCAGGGAGACAGGGGAAGTTCAGCCCCAGCATTTT. Translated, it gives CASRETGEVQPQHF.

V is TRBV7-9 and J is TRBJ2-7; a possible D gene is TRBD1 (6 bases). CDR3 size: 15 residues. Germline V gene lookup returns CDR1 SEHNR and CDR2 FQNEAQ (reference sequence). V gave up 1 base and J gave up 1 base, with 11 bases separating them. The CDR3 DNA is TGTGCCAGCAGCTTAGTCGGCAGGGGATCCTACGAGCAGTACTTC. Its protein is CASSLVGRGSYEQYF.

This clonotype has ten or more counts. The chain is built from TRBV20-1 and TRBJ1-4, with 9 bases aligning to TRBD1. CDR3 length: 16 residues. CDR1 DFQATT and CDR2 SNEGSKA come from the germline V gene (reference sequence). V dropped 7 bases and J dropped 2; count of bases not matched to a gene: 11. This CDR3 reads CSGIDRGGTTNEKLFF. The CDR3 nucleotides read TGCAGTGGGATAGACAGGGGGGGTACCACTAATGAAAAACTGTTTTTT.

This clonotype was counted between two and nine times. V and J are TRBV15 and TRBJ2-7, with TRBD1 matching 8 bases. This CDR3 spans 15 amino acids. V lost 3 bases, J lost 3 bases, and 7 bases stayed unmatched. Looked up from germline, CDR1 is LNHNV and CDR2 is YYDKDF (reference sequence). For the CDR3, the DNA is TGTGCCACCAGCAGGGGGACAGGTGAATTCTACGAGCAGTACTTC. Translated, it gives CATSRGTGEFYEQYF.

Ten or more counts support this clonotype. The CDR3 nucleotides read TGCAGGGCCGGGACAGGGGATCCCGGGGAGCTGTTTTTT. It yields the protein CRAGTGDPGELFF. This chain connects TRBV29-1 to TRBJ2-2; 10 nucleotides align to TRBD1. CDR3 length: 13 amino acids. Germline V gene data show CDR1 as SQVTM and CDR2 as ANQGSEA.

The chain has TRBV6-2 or TRBV6-3 and TRBJ2-7, with D unresolved. CDR3 length: 13 residues. The V end lost 5 bases, the J end lost 3 bases, and 11 bases lay between the germline ends. CDR1 MNHEY and CDR2 SVGEGT come from the germline V gene. For the CDR3, the DNA is TGTGCCAGCAGTCACACCCTTCGCTACGAGCAGTACTTC. Its translation is CASSHTLRYEQYF.

Only a few counts were recorded for this clonotype. The chain recombines TRBV11-2 with TRBJ2-1; 8 bases agree with TRBD2. V was pared by 8 bases and J by 4 bases, with 10 bases of the junction left unmatched. The CDR3 sequence is 15 residues long. From germline, CDR1 is SGHAT and CDR2 FQNNGV. The CDR3 DNA reads TGTGCCAGCGGTTCTAGCGGGTATGGTTACAATGAGCAGTTCTTC. Residues: CASGSSGYGYNEQFF.

The J gene is TRBJ2-3, the V gene TRBV9; 8 positions match TRBD2. The J segment lost 4 bases and the V segment lost 3 bases, leaving 7 bases of the junction unmatched. The CDR3 extends over 15 amino acids. Germline CDR1 is SGDLS and CDR2 is YYNGEE. The CDR3 loop is CASSAPRGGSDTQYF. In DNA, the CDR3 is TGTGCCAGCAGCGCCCCCCGGGGGGGATCAGATACGCAGTATTTT.